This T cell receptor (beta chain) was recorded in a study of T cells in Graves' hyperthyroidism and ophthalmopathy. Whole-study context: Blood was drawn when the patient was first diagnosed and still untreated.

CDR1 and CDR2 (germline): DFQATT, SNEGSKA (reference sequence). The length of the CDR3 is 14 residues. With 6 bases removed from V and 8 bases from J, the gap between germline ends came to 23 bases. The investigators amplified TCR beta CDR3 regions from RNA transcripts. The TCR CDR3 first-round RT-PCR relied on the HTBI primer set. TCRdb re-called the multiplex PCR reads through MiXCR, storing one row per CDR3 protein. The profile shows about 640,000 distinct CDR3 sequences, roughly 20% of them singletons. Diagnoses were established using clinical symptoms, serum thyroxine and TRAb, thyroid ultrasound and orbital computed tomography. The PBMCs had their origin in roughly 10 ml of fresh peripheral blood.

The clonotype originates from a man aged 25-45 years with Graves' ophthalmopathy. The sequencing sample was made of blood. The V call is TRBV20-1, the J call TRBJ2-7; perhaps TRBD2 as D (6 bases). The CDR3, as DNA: TGCAGTGCACAAATCCGGGACCCAGCGGGCAAGCAGTACTTC. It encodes CSAQIRDPAGKQYF.